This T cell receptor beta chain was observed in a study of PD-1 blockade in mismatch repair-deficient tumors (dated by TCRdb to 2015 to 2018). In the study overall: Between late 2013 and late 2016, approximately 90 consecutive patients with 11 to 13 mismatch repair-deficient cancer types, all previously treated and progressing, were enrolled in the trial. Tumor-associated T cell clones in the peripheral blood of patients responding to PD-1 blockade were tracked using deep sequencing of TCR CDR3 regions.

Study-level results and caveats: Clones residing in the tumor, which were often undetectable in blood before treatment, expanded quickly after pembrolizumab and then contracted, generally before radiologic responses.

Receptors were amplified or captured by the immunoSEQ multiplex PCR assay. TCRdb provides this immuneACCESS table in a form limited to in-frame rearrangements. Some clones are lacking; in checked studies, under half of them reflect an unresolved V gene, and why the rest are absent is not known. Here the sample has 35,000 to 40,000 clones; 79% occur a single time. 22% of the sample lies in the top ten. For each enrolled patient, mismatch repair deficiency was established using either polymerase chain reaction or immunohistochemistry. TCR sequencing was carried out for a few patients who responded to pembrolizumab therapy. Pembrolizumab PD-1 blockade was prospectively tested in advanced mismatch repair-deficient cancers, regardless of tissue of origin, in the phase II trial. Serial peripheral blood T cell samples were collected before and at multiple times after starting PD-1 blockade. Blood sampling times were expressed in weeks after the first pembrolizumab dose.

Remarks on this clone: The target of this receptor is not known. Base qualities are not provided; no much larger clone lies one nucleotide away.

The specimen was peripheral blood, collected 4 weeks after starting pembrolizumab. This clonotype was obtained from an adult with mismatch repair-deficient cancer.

The CDR3 region has the sequence CASSLEGNEQYF. The nucleotides are TGTGCCAGCAGCTTAGAGGGGAACGAGCAGTACTTC. The chain couples TRBV13 to TRBJ2-7, and the D gene may be TRBD1, 5 bases matching. Trimming removed 1 base from V and 5 bases from J, leaving 6 bases between the germline ends. The CDR3 contains 12 residues, cysteine and phenylalanine counted. Only the CDR3 region is kept as DNA, spanning 36 bases read in frame from base 1. In the germline V gene (reference sequence), CDR1 corresponds to PRHDT and CDR2 to FYEKMQ. Reference TRBV13 and TRBJ2-7 genes cover what lies past the CDR3, so the full variable domain is AAGVIQSPRHLIKEKRETATLKCYPIPRHDTVYWYQQGPGQDPQFLISFYEKMQSDKGSIPDRFSAQQFSDYHSELNMSSLELGDSALYFCASSLEGNEQYFGPGTRLTVT.